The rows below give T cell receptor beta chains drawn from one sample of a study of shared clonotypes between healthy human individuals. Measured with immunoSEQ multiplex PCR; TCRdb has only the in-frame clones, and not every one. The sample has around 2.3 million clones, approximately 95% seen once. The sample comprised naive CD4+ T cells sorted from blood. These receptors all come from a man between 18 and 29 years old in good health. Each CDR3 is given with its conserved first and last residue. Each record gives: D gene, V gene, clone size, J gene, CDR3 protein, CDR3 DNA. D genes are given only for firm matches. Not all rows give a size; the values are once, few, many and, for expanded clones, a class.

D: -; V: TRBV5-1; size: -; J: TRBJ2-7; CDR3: CASSWVPGTVSSYEQYF; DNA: TGCGCCAGCAGCTGGGTACCAGGGACCGTTAGCTCCTACGAGCAGTACTTC
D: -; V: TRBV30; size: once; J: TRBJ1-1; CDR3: CAWSRNGGLNTEAFF; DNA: TGTGCCTGGAGTCGTAATGGGGGGCTTAACACTGAAGCTTTCTTT
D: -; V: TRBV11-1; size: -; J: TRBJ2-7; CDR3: CASSFWQDSYEQYF; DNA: TGTGCCAGCAGCTTTTGGCAGGACTCCTACGAGCAGTACTTC
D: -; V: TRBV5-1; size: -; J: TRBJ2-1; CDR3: CASTRGLPAYNEQFF; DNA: TGCGCCAGCACCCGTGGACTCCCGGCCTACAATGAGCAGTTCTTC
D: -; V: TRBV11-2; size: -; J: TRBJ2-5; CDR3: CASSPRETQYF; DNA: TGTGCCAGCAGCCCTAGGGAGACCCAGTACTTC
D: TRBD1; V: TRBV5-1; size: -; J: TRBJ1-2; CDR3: CASSSGQINYGYTF; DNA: TGCGCCAGCAGCTCGGGACAGATAAACTATGGCTACACCTTC
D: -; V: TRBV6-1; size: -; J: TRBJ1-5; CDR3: CASSESGGLNQPQHF; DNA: TGTGCCAGCAGTGAATCGGGAGGGCTCAATCAGCCCCAGCATTTT
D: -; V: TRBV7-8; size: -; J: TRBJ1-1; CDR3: CASSLRVGTEAFF; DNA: TGTGCCAGCAGCTTAAGGGTGGGGACTGAAGCTTTCTTT
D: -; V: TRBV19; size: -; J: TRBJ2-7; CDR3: CASSIDWTPVSYEQYF; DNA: TGTGCCAGTAGTATAGATTGGACACCGGTCTCCTACGAGCAGTACTTC
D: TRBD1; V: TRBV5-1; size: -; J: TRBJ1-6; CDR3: CASSGTGGNDSPLHF; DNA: TGCGCCAGCAGCGGGACAGGGGGCAACGATTCACCCCTCCACTTT
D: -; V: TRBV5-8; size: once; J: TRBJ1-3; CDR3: CASSWDRSSGNTIYF; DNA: TGTGCCAGCAGCTGGGACCGGAGCTCTGGAAACACCATATATTTT
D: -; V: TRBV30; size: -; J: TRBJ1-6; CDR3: CAWVGGGYNSPLHF; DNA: TGTGCCTGGGTGGGGGGAGGCTATAATTCACCCCTCCACTTT
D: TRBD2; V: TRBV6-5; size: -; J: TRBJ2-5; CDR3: CASRGLSGGQETQYF; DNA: TGTGCCAGCAGGGGACTAAGCGGAGGACAAGAGACCCAGTACTTC
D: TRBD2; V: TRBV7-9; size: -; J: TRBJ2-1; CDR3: CASSPQTSGGHNEQFF; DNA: TGTGCCAGCAGCCCCCAGACTAGCGGGGGACACAATGAGCAGTTCTTC
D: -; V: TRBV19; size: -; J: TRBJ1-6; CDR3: CASTTRGRSNSPLHF; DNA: TGTGCCAGTACCACCCGGGGAAGGAGTAATTCACCCCTCCACTTT
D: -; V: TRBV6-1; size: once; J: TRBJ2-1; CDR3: CASSGGTPNEQFF; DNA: TGTGCCAGCAGTGGCGGGACGCCGAATGAGCAGTTCTTC
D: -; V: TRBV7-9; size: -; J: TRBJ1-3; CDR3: CASSYNLKESGNTIYF; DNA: TGTGCCAGCAGCTATAACCTCAAGGAATCTGGAAACACCATATATTTT
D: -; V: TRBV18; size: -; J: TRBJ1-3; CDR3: CASSPPVSSGNTIYF; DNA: TGTGCCAGCTCACCCCCAGTGAGCTCTGGAAACACCATATATTTT
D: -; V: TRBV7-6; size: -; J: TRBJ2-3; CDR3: CASSSPGVRTDTQYF; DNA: TGTGCCAGCAGCTCCCCGGGAGTTAGGACAGATACGCAGTATTTT
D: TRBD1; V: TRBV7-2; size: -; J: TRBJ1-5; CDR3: CASIPGTGGSHNQPQHF; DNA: TGTGCCAGCATCCCAGGGACAGGAGGGTCCCACAATCAGCCCCAGCATTTT
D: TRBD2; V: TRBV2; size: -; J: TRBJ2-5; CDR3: CASRGTSGISETQYF; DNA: TGTGCCAGCAGAGGGACTAGCGGGATCTCTGAGACCCAGTACTTC
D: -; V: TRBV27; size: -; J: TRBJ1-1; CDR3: CASSSLMNTEAFF; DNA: TGTGCCAGCAGTTCCCTGATGAACACTGAAGCTTTCTTT
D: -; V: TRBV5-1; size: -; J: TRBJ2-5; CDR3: CASSLSTAGVQETQYF; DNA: TGCGCCAGCAGCCTTTCGACAGCTGGGGTCCAAGAGACCCAGTACTTC
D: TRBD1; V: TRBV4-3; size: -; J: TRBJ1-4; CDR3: CASSQDDRDRDEKLFF; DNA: TGCGCCAGCAGCCAAGATGACCGGGACAGGGATGAAAAACTGTTTTTT
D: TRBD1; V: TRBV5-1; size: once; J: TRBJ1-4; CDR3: CASSFGTGLEKLFF; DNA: TGCGCCAGCAGCTTCGGGACAGGGCTCGAAAAACTGTTTTTT
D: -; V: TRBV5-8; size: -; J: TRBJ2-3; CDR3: CASSLALTASTDTQYF; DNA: TGTGCCAGCAGCTTGGCACTGACAGCCTCCACAGATACGCAGTATTTT
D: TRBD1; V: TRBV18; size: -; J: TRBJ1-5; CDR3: CASSHGTGDSNQPQHF; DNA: TGTGCCAGCTCACATGGGACAGGAGATAGCAATCAGCCCCAGCATTTT
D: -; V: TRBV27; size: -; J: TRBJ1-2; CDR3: CASSPAPDYYGYTF; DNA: TGTGCCAGCAGTCCCGCACCGGATTACTATGGCTACACCTTC
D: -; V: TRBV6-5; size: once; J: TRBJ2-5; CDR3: CASRSPGQKKETQYF; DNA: TGTGCCAGCAGATCCCCGGGACAAAAAAAGGAGACCCAGTACTTC
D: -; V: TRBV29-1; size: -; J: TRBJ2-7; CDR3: CSGTQSYEQYF; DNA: TGCAGCGGAACCCAATCCTACGAGCAGTACTTC
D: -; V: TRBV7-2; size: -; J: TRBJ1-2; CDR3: CASSLALGGGTGGYTF; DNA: TGTGCCAGCAGCTTAGCGTTGGGAGGAGGTACCGGAGGCTACACCTTC
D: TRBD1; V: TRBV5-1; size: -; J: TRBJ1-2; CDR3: CASSWDRAYGYTF; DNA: TGCGCCAGCAGCTGGGACAGGGCCTATGGCTACACCTTC
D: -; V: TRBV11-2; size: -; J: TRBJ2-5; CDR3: CASSLRGLKETQYF; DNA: TGTGCCAGCAGCTTACGGGGGTTGAAGGAGACCCAGTACTTC
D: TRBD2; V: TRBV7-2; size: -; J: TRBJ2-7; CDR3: CASSLGLAGDTEQYF; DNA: TGTGCCAGCAGCTTAGGACTAGCGGGAGATACCGAGCAGTACTTC
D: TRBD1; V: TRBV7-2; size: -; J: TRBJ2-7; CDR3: CASSLTSDRGPYEQYF; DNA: TGTGCCAGCAGCTTAACATCGGACAGGGGGCCCTACGAGCAGTACTTC
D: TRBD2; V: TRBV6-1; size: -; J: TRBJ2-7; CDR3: CASSSLAGGYEQYF; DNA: TGTGCCAGCAGTTCTTTAGCGGGAGGGTACGAGCAGTACTTC
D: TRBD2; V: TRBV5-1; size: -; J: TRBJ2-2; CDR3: CASLRGLAGMNTGELFF; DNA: TGCGCCAGTTTAAGGGGACTAGCGGGAATGAACACCGGGGAGCTGTTTTTT
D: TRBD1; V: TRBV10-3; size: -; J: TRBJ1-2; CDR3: CAISEWDRNYGYTF; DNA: TGTGCCATCAGTGAGTGGGACAGAAACTATGGCTACACCTTC
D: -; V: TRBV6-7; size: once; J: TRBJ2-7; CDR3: CASRRGYYEQYF; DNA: TGTGCCAGCAGAAGGGGCTACTACGAGCAGTACTTC
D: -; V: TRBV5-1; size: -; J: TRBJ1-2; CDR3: CASSLAGDGYTF; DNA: TGCGCCAGCAGCTTGGCTGGGGATGGCTACACCTTC
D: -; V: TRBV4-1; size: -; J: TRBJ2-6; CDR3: CASSQGWGLGANVLTF; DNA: TGCGCCAGCAGCCAAGGCTGGGGACTTGGGGCCAACGTCCTGACTTTC
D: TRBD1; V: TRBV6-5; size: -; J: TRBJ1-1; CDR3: CASKVPAGGSEAFF; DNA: TGTGCGAGCAAGGTTCCGGCAGGGGGGTCTGAAGCTTTCTTT
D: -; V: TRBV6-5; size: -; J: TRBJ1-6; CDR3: CASSYSVLGYNSPLHF; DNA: TGTGCCAGCAGTTACTCCGTCTTGGGTTATAATTCACCCCTCCACTTT
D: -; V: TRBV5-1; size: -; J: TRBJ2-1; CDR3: CASSLYNTPNEQFF; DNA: TGCGCCAGCAGCTTGTATAATACTCCGAATGAGCAGTTCTTC
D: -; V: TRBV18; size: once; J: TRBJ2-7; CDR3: CASSEGLQGPGEQYF; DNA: TGTGCCAGCTCCGAGGGCTTACAGGGTCCCGGCGAGCAGTACTTC
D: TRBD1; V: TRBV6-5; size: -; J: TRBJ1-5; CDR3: CASSSGTGGVQPQHF; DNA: TGTGCCAGCAGTTCAGGGACAGGGGGTGTTCAGCCCCAGCATTTT
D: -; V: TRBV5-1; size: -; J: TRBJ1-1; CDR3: CASSLLGRLNTEAFF; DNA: TGCGCCAGCAGCTTGTTGGGACGGCTGAACACTGAAGCTTTCTTT
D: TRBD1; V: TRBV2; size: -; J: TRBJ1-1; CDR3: CASSEQGQGLTEAFF; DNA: TGTGCCAGCAGTGAGCAGGGACAGGGTCTCACTGAAGCTTTCTTT
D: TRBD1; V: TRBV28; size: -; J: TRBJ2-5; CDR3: CASSWTGKETQYF; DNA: TGTGCCAGCAGCTGGACAGGCAAAGAGACCCAGTACTTC
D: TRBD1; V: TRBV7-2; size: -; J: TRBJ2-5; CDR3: CASSEGQGMGRQETQYF; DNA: TGTGCCAGCAGCGAGGGACAGGGCATGGGAAGACAAGAGACCCAGTACTTC
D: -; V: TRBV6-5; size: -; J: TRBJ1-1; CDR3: CASSSGQNTEAFF; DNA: TGTGCCAGCAGCTCGGGACAGAACACTGAAGCTTTCTTT
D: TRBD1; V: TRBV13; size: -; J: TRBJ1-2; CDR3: CASSSGQPYGYTF; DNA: TGTGCCAGCAGCTCGGGACAGCCCTATGGCTACACCTTC
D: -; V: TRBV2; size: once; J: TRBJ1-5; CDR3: CASMRDSNQPQHF; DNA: TGTGCCAGCATGCGGGACAGCAATCAGCCCCAGCATTTT
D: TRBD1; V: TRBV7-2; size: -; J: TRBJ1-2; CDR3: CASSTGTANYGYTF; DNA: TGTGCCAGCAGCACGGGGACAGCCAACTATGGCTACACCTTC
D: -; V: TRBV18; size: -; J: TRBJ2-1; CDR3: CASSPQGTPGSNEQFF; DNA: TGTGCCAGCTCACCCCAGGGGACCCCCGGTTCCAATGAGCAGTTCTTC
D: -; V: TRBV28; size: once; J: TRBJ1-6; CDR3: CASARFSSPLHF; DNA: TGTGCCAGCGCGAGGTTTTCTTCACCCCTCCACTTT
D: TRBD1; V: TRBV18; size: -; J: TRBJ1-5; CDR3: CASSSRDRENQPQHF; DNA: TGTGCCAGCTCATCCCGGGACAGGGAGAATCAGCCCCAGCATTTT
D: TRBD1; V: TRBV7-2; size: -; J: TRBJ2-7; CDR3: CASSPGGSYEQYF; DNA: TGTGCCAGCAGCCCAGGGGGCAGCTACGAGCAGTACTTC
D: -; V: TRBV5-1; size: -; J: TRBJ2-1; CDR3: CASSLGSAREQFF; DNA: TGCGCCAGCAGCTTGGGATCGGCTCGGGAGCAGTTCTTC
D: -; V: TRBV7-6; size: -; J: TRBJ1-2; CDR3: CASSPPGPNYGYTF; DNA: TGTGCCAGCAGCCCCCCGGGGCCTAACTATGGCTACACCTTC